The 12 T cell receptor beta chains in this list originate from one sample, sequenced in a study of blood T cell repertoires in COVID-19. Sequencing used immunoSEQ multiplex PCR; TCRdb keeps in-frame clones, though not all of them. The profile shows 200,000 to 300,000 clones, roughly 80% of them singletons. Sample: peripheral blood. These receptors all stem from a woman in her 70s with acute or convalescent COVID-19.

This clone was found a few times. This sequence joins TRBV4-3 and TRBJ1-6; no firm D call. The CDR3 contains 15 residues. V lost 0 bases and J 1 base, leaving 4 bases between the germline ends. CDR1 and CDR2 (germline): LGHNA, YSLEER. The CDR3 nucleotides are TGCGCCAGCAGCCAAGACCGGTCCTATAATTCACCCCTCCACTTT. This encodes CASSQDRSYNSPLHF.

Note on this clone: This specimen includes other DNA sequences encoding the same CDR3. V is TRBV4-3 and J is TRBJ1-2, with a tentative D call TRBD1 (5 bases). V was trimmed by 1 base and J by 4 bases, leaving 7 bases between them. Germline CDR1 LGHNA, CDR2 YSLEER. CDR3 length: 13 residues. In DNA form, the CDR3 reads TGCGCCAGCAGCCAAGCGGGGGGCTATGGCTACACCTTC. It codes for CASSQAGGYGYTF.

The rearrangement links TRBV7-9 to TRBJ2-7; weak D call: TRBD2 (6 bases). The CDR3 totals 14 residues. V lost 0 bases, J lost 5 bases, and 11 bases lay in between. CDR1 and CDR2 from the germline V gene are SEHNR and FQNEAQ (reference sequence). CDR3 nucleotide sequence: TGTGCCAGCAGCTTAGCGGAGGGGCCCCACGAGCAGTACTTC. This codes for CASSLAEGPHEQYF. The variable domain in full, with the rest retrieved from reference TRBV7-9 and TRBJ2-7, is DTGVSQNPRHKITKRGQNVTFRCDPISEHNRLYWYRQTLGQGPEFLTYFQNEAQLEKSRLLSDRFSAERPKGSFSTLEIQRTEQGDSAMYLCASSLAEGPHEQYFGPGTRLTVT.

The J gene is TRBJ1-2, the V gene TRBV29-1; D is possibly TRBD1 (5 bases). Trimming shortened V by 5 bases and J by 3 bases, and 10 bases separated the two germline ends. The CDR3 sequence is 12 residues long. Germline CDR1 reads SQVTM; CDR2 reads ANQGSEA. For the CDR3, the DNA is TGCAGCGTTTTGACAGTGGACTATGGCTACACCTTC. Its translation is CSVLTVDYGYTF.

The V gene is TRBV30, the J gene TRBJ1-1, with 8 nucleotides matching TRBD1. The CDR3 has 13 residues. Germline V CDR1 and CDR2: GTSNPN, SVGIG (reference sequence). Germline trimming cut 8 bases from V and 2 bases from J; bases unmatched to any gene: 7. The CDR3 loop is CALRQGPNTEAFF. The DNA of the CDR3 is TGTGCCCTTCGACAGGGGCCTAACACTGAAGCTTTCTTT.

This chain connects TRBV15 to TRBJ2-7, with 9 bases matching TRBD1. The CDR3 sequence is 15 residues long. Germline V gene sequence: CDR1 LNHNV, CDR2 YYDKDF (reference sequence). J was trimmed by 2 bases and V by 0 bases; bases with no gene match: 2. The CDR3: CATSRERQGAYEQYF. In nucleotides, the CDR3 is TGTGCCACCAGCAGAGAACGACAGGGGGCCTACGAGCAGTACTTC.

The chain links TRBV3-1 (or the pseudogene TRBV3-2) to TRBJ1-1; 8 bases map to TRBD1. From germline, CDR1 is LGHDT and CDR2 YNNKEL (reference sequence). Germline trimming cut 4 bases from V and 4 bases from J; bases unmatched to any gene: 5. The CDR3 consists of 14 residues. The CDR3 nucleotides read TGTGCCAGCAGCCCGTTAACAGGGGGCACTGAAGCTTTCTTT. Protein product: CASSPLTGGTEAFF.

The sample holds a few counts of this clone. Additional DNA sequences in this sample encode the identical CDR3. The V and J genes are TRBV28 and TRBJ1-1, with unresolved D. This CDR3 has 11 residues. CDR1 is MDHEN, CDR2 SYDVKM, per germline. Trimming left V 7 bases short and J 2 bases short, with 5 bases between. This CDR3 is CASTGNTEAFF. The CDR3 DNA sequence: TGTGCCAGCACGGGTAACACTGAAGCTTTCTTT.

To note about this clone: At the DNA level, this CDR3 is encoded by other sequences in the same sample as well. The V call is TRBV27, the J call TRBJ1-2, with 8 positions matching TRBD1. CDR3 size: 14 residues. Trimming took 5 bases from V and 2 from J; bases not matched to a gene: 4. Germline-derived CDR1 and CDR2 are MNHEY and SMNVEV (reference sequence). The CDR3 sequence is CASSTRTGNYGYTF. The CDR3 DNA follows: TGTGCCAGCAGTACCCGGACAGGGAACTATGGCTACACCTTC.

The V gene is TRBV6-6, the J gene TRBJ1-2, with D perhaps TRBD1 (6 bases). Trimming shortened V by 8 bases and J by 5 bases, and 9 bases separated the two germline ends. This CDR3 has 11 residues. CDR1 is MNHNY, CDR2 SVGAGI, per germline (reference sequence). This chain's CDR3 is CASGQSYGYTF. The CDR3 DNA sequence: TGTGCCAGCGGACAGAGTTATGGCTACACCTTC.

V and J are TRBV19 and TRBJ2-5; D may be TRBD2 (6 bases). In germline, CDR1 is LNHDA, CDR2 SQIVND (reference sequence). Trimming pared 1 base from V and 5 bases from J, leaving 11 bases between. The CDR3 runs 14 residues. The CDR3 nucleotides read TGTGCCAGTAGTATAGGACTAGGACCGGAGACCCAGTACTTC. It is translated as CASSIGLGPETQYF.

CDR3 amino acids: CASTQTGQQETQYF. CDR3 bases: TGTGCCAGCACCCAAACGGGACAGCAAGAGACCCAGTACTTC. The chain carries TRBV5-4 and TRBJ2-5; 7 nucleotides match TRBD1. CDR1 is SGHNT, CDR2 YYREEE, per germline (reference sequence). Germline trimming cut 6 bases from V and 2 bases from J; bases unmatched to any gene: 7. The CDR3 loop spans 14 amino acids.